Presented here are 17 T cell receptor beta chains from one specimen sequenced in a study of CD8 T cells in ankylosing spondylitis. Findings and caveats of the study: A TCR beta motif of 7 to 9 highly homologous variants seemed to mark ankylosing spondylitis blood.

In TCRdb, the 5' RACE reads were re-called with MiXCR into one record per CDR3 protein. The sample records 500,000 or so distinct CDR3 sequences, roughly 5% being singletons. These receptors' antigens are unknown. Sequenced input: blood, either unsorted or a sorted T cell fraction (not recorded which). The receptor source for this set is a male donor with ankylosing spondylitis.

This clonotype was recorded at least ten times. The chain uses TRBV7-9 and TRBJ2-5; no reliable D call. Germline-derived CDR1 and CDR2 are SEHNR and FQNEAQ (reference sequence). Between the trimmed V and J ends, which lost 5 bases and 1 base, there was a span of 8 bases. The CDR3 sequence is 13 residues long. This CDR3 reads CASSPASQETQYF. CDR3 bases: TGTGCCAGCAGCCCCGCGTCCCAAGAGACCCAGTACTTC.

At least ten counts were recorded for this clonotype. V gene TRBV5-1 combines with J gene TRBJ2-5; TRBD1 matches at 10 bases. V lost 5 bases, J lost 5 bases, and 15 bases stayed unmatched. CDR3 length: 17 residues. Germline loops: CDR1 SGHRS, CDR2 YFSETQ. CDR3 loop: CASRRTGGRKTGETQYF. The CDR3 region has the DNA TGCGCCAGCAGGAGGACAGGGGGAAGAAAAACGGGGGAGACCCAGTACTTC.

V is TRBV7-2 and J is TRBJ2-1; TRBD1 agrees at 10 bases. Per germline, CDR1 SGHTA and CDR2 FQGNSA. The J segment lost 9 bases and the V segment lost 5 bases, leaving 7 bases of the junction unmatched. The CDR3 length is 14 residues. In nucleotides, the CDR3 is TGTGCCAGCAGCCCTGACAGGGGGCGAGTTGAGCAGTTCTTC. This translates into CASSPDRGRVEQFF.

The chain has TRBV2 and TRBJ1-1; possible D gene TRBD1, 5 bases. V shed 4 bases and J shed 1 base, with 10 bases lying between them. The CDR3 length is 14 residues. CDR1 is SNHLY, CDR2 FYNNEI, per germline. The CDR3 protein is CASSGGLTNTEAFF. CDR3 DNA sequence: TGTGCCAGCAGTGGGGGACTCACGAACACTGAAGCTTTCTTT.

Ten or more counts support this clonotype. The rearrangement links TRBV12-3 or TRBV12-4 to TRBJ1-4, with 9 bases aligning to TRBD1. The V and J ends lost 6 bases and 8 bases, in that order; junction bases with no gene match: 13. The CDR3 has 16 residues. CDR3 loop: CASSRYRGPFGEKLFF. The CDR3 DNA reads TGTGCCAGCAGCCGATACAGGGGGCCGTTCGGGGAAAAACTGTTTTTT.

At least ten counts were recorded for this clonotype. The rearrangement links TRBV4-2 to TRBJ2-2; 8 nucleotides agree with TRBD1. The CDR3 consists of 16 residues. CDR1 is LGHNA, CDR2 YNFKEQ, per germline. J lost 0 bases, V lost 2 bases, and 2 bases had no gene match. CDR3 nucleotides: TGTGCCAGCAGCCAACAACAGGGGGCGAACACCGGGGAGCTGTTTTTT. This gives the protein CASSQQQGANTGELFF.

This clonotype has ten or more counts. The chain joins TRBV4-2 to TRBJ1-1; unclear D gene. CDR1 is LGHNA, CDR2 YNFKEQ, per germline. The CDR3 spans 14 residues. V lost 1 base to trimming and J lost 1 base, with 7 bases between them. The CDR3 spells CASSQVSGNTEAFF. CDR3 nucleotides: TGTGCCAGCAGCCAAGTTTCCGGGAACACTGAAGCTTTCTTT.

The sample holds many counts of this clonotype. V gene TRBV4-2 combines with J gene TRBJ1-1; weak D call: TRBD1 (5 bases). The CDR3 runs 16 residues. Germline V gene lookup returns CDR1 LGHNA and CDR2 YNFKEQ. The V gene lost 4 bases and the J gene lost 0 bases, with 15 bases spanning the gap. CDR3 loop: CASSPLPGVVNTEAFF. Written as DNA, the CDR3 is TGTGCCAGCAGCCCCCTACCGGGGGTGGTGAACACTGAAGCTTTCTTT.

This clonotype came up a few times. This sequence joins TRBV7-9 and TRBJ2-3, with D hard to call. This CDR3 is built from 15 residues. With 4 bases removed from V and 0 bases from J, the gap between germline ends came to 11 bases. CDR1 is SEHNR, CDR2 FQNEAQ, per germline (reference sequence). The CDR3 nucleotides are TGTGCCAGCAGCTCTTACAGAACTAGCACAGATACGCAGTATTTT. It is translated as CASSSYRTSTDTQYF.

This chain uses TRBV7-2 with TRBJ1-5, with 7 bases fitting TRBD1. Per the germline V gene, CDR1 is SGHTA and CDR2 is FQGNSA. The CDR3 totals 14 residues. The junction had 7 bases not matched to a gene; V was cut back by 4 bases and J by 7 bases. In DNA, the CDR3 is TGTGCCAGCAGCTACAGACAGGGATTGCAGCCCCAGCATTTT. Translation: CASSYRQGLQPQHF.

V is TRBV2 and J is TRBJ2-3; D not certain. Trimming took 4 bases from V and 4 from J, leaving 9 bases between them. Germline lookup yields CDR1 SNHLY and CDR2 FYNNEI. This CDR3 contains 13 residues. CDR3 nucleotide sequence: TGTGCCAGCAGTGTGGTGGCGGCAGATACGCAGTATTTT. As protein: CASSVVAADTQYF. The whole variable domain, remainder taken from reference TRBV2 and TRBJ2-3, is EPEVTQTPSHQVTQMGQEVILRCVPISNHLYFYWYRQILGQKVEFLVSFYNNEISEKSEIFDDQFSVERPDGSNFTLKIRSTKLEDSAMYFCASSVVAADTQYFGPGTRLTVL.

CDR3 region: CAISDLAGKVTQYF. The CDR3 nucleotides read TGTGCCATCAGTGATCTAGCGGGGAAGGTAACGCAGTATTTT. This sequence joins TRBV10-3 and TRBJ2-3; 9 bases fit TRBD2. CDR1 is ENHRY and CDR2 is SYGVKD in the germline V gene. V was pared by 3 bases and J by 9 bases, with 7 bases of the junction left unmatched. CDR3 length: 14 residues.

This clonotype showed up many times. The V gene is TRBV29-1, the J gene TRBJ2-7, with 7 bases matching TRBD2. The germline gives CDR1 SQVTM, CDR2 ANQGSEA. V lost 3 bases to trimming and J lost 3 bases; unmatched junction nucleotides: 5. The CDR3 sequence is 13 residues long. The CDR3 protein is CSVEGGDYYEQYF. The CDR3 bases are TGCAGCGTTGAGGGAGGGGATTACTACGAGCAGTACTTC.

This sequence joins TRBV5-6 and TRBJ2-4; D is perhaps TRBD1 (5 bases). CDR3 size: 14 residues. CDR1 is SGHDT, CDR2 YYEEEE, per germline. V lost 7 bases, J lost 8 bases, and 19 bases lay in between. The DNA for the CDR3 is TGTGCCAGCGTTTCGGCCTGGGGCCTGGACATTCAGTACTTC. Amino acid sequence: CASVSAWGLDIQYF.

Many counts were recorded for this clonotype. The V call is TRBV12-3 or TRBV12-4, the J call TRBJ2-7; D not resolved. The ends were cut back, 6 bases at V and 2 bases at J, with 5 bases in the middle. The CDR3 runs to 11 residues. CDR3 coding DNA: TGTGCCAGCAGCCGAGCCTACGAGCAGTACTTC. Residues: CASSRAYEQYF.

Many counts were recorded for this clonotype. V and J are TRBV7-2 and TRBJ2-3; D gene uncertain. The CDR3 is 13 residues long. Germline lookup yields CDR1 SGHTA and CDR2 FQGNSA. With 5 bases removed from V and 6 bases from J, the gap between germline ends came to 12 bases. The CDR3 loop is CASSAQNSDTQYF. In nucleotides, the CDR3 is TGTGCCAGCAGCGCCCAAAACTCGGATACGCAGTATTTT. Using reference TRBV7-2 and TRBJ2-3 for the parts outside the CDR3, the full variable domain is GAGVSQSPSNKVTEKGKDVELRCDPISGHTALYWYRQSLGQGLEFLIYFQGNSAPDKSGLPSDRFSAERTGGSVSTLTIQRTQQEDSAVYLCASSAQNSDTQYFGPGTRLTVL.

This clonotype was counted at least ten times. This chain connects TRBV6-6 to TRBJ2-1; D unresolved. Trimming cost V 1 base and J 8 bases, with 9 bases left between them. Germline CDR1 is MNHNY and CDR2 is SVGAGI (reference sequence). The CDR3 has 13 residues. CDR3 protein: CASSYFDNYEQFF. CDR3 coding DNA: TGTGCCAGCAGTTACTTTGACAATTATGAGCAGTTCTTC.